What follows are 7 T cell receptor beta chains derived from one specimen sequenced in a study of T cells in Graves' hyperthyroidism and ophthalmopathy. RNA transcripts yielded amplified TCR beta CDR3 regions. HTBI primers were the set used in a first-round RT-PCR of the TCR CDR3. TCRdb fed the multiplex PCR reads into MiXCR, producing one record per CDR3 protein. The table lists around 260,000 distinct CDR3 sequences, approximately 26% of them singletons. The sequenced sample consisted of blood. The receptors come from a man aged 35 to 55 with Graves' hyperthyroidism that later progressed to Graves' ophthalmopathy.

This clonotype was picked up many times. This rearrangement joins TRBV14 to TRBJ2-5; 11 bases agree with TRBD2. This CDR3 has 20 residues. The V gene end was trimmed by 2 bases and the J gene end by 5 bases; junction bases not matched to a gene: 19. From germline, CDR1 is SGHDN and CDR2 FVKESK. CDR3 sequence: CASSQSRALAGGPDGETQYF. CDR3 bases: TGTGCCAGCAGCCAATCCCGGGCTTTAGCGGGAGGGCCCGATGGGGAGACCCAGTACTTC.

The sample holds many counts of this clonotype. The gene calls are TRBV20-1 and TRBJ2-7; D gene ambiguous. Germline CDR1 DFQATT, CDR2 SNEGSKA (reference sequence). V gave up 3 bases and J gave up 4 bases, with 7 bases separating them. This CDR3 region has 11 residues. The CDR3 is CSASTAYEQYF. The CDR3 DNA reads TGCAGTGCTAGTACAGCATACGAGCAGTACTTC.

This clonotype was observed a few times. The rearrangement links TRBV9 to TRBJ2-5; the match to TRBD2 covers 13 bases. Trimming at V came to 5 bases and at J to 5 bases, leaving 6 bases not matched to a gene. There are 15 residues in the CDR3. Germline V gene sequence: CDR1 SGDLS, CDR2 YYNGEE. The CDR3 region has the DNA TGTGCCAGCAGTATGACTAGCGGGAGGTTTGAGACCCAGTACTTC. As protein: CASSMTSGRFETQYF.

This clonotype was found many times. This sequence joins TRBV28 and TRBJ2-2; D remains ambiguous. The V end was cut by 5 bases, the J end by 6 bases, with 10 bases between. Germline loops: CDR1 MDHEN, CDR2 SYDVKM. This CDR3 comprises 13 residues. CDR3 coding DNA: TGTGCCAGCAGTCAAGACGCACCCGGGGAGCTGTTTTTT. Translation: CASSQDAPGELFF.

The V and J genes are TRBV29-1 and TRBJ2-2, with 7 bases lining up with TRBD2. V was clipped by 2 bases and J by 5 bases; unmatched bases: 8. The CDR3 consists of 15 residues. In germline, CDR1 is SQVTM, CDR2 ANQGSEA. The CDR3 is CSVETAGRRTGELFF. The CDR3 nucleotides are TGCAGCGTTGAAACAGCGGGGAGGCGGACCGGGGAGCTGTTTTTT.

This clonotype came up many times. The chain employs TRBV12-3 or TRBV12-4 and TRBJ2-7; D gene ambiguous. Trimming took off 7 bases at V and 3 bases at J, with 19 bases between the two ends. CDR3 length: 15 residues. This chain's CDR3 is CASNPGSGLGYEQYF. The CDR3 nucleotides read TGTGCCAGCAACCCCGGGTCAGGTTTGGGCTACGAGCAGTACTTC.

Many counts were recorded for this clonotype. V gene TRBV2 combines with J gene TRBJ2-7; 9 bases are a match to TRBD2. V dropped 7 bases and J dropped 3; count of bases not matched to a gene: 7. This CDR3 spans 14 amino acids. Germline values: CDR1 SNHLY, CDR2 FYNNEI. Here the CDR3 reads CASIETSGYYEQYF. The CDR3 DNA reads TGTGCCAGCATCGAGACTAGCGGCTACTACGAGCAGTACTTC.